A selection of T cell receptor beta chains follows, all from one sample in a study of shared clonotypes between healthy human individuals. The method was immunoSEQ multiplex PCR; TCRdb's version includes in-frame clones alone and lacks a portion of them. Found here are more than 2,000,000 clones, approximately 90% of them singletons; the top ten hold more than 0.12%. Source material: naive CD4+ T cells sorted from blood. The receptors stem from a man between 18 and 35 years old in good health. The CDR3 runs from the conserved cysteine through the conserved F or W. Fields, in order: V gene, CDR3 protein.

>TRBV7-2
CASSLAGVYEQYF
>TRBV11-2
CASGASSYEQYF
>TRBV6-4
CASSDEGARMDTQYF
>TRBV15
CATSRAIPGDQNIQYF
>TRBV5-1
CASSLGGLGNSPLHF
>TRBV27
CASSLSGSVAYSNQPQHF
>TRBV6-5
CASESSGNTIYF
>TRBV7-6
CASGLDQGAKYEQYF
>TRBV30
CAYEEGGNQPQHF
>TRBV6-5
CASETPYEQYF
>TRBV25-1
CASDAGGLGEQYF
>TRBV19
CANERVVVHEKLFF
>TRBV4-3
CASSQATGDTQYF
>TRBV5-5
CASSPEGLRRETQYF
>TRBV7-2
CASSLATGWGGNTIYF
>TRBV5-1
CASSLGSLRGSYGYTF
>TRBV2
CAIQTATGQPQHF
>TRBV19
CASSMGAVMNTEAFF
>TRBV11-2
CASSPQGDKNTEAFF
>TRBV2
CASSSGTGELFF
>TRBV21-1
CASSKVPGTGPSSQSSGANVLTF
>TRBV5-6
CASKAGQIANYGYTF
>TRBV9
CASSPPGGPYEQYF
>TRBV28
CASSLVGVGGTEAFF
>TRBV6-5
CASSTGQGETQYF
>TRBV6-5
CASSRSHNEQFF
>TRBV6-5
CASSYLQGRGGELFF
>TRBV9
CASSGQGNAEAFF
>TRBV10-3
CAISDRVRQAGELFF
>TRBV28
CASSLRASYGYTF
>TRBV18
CASSENGGVKTQYF
>TRBV7-2
CASSWARLEPIDTQYF
>TRBV6-5
CASTDQGNEQFF
>TRBV5-1
CASSSSGGYNEQFF
>TRBV5-1
CASSRRPGQGMQETQYF
>TRBV19
CASSLGTSRRETQYF
>TRBV7-8
CASRDRAGGELFF
>TRBV2
CASSVYVSRLGNEQFF
>TRBV6-5
CASVDRRTEAFF
>TRBV6-5
CASSTASAGNTEAFF
>TRBV27
CASRPTGIEKLFF
>TRBV10-1
CASSAGTGAGELFF
>TRBV4-3
CASSQIAGQETQYF
>TRBV13
CASSLMLTSGKETQYF
>TRBV27
CASTRQGAFGYTF
>TRBV2
CASNQGAYGYTF
>TRBV18
CASSPPGPGAYEQYF
>TRBV28
CASSLRSGRGVKETQYF
>TRBV5-4
CASSAGLLRTF
>TRBV27
CASSGQFNSPLHF
>TRBV6-1
CATSDGGLGANVLTF
>TRBV7-9
CASSSEPTGLREQYF